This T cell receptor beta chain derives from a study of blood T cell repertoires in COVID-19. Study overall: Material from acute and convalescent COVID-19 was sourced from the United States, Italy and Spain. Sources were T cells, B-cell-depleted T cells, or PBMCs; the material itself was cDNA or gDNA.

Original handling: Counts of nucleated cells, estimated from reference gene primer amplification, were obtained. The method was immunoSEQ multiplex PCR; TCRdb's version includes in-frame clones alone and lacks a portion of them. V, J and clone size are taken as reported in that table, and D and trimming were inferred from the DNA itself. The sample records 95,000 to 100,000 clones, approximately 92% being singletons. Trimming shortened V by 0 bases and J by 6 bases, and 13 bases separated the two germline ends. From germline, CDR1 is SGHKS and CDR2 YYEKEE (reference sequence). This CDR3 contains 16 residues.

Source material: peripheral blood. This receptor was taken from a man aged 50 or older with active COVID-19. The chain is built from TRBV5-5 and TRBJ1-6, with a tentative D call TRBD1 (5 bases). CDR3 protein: CASSLVVPGGNSPLHF. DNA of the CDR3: TGTGCCAGCAGCTTGGTCGTCCCGGGGGGTAATTCACCCCTCCACTTT.